These 13 T cell receptor beta chains originate from one sample sequenced in a study of control samples from healthy donors and cancer patients. Data came from immunoSEQ multiplex PCR; TCRdb stores just in-frame clones and leaves some out. The table lists approximately 100,000 clones, roughly 92% of them singletons. Sequencing was done on a sample of blood. The receptors shown here come from a human donor in good health. The donor label of this sample is uncertain.

The CDR3: CASSSYPPRQGEGAEAFF. The DNA for the CDR3 is TGTGCCAGCAGCTCCTACCCCCCGAGACAGGGGGAGGGCGCTGAAGCTTTCTTT. The V gene is TRBV11-3, the J gene TRBJ1-1; 9 bases are a match to TRBD1. Germline V gene data show CDR1 as SGHNT and CDR2 as YENEEA. The CDR3 contains 18 residues. Unmatched junction bases numbered 18, after V lost 4 bases and J lost 6 bases.

The rearrangement joins TRBV24-1 to TRBJ2-2; no clear D. The CDR3 is 16 residues long. Per the germline V gene, CDR1 is KGHDR and CDR2 is SFDVKD. Trimming took off 2 bases at V and 0 bases at J, with 9 bases between the two ends. The CDR3 spells CATSDSRPSNTGELFF. CDR3 bases: TGTGCCACCAGTGATTCTCGACCCTCGAACACCGGGGAGCTGTTTTTT.

The chain combines TRBV18 with TRBJ2-7; no clear D gene. V dropped 3 bases and J dropped 2 bases, with 11 bases sitting between them. The CDR3 spans 14 residues. CDR1 and CDR2 from the germline V gene are KGHSH and LQKENI. The CDR3 protein is CASSPSSDAYEQYF. DNA of the CDR3: TGTGCCAGCTCACCCAGTTCGGACGCCTACGAGCAGTACTTC.

This clone was picked up one time. Here the CDR3 reads CASSEVEGVWWQETQYF. In nucleotides, the CDR3 is TGTGCCAGCAGCGAAGTGGAGGGGGTATGGTGGCAAGAGACCCAGTACTTC. V and J are TRBV9 and TRBJ2-5; the D gene could be TRBD1 or TRBD2 (6 bases each). The CDR3 length is 17 residues. The V end was cut by 3 bases, the J end by 2 bases, with 20 bases between. CDR1 and CDR2 (germline): SGDLS, YYNGEE.

J is TRBJ2-5 and V is TRBV6-6, with 8 bases matching TRBD2. The germline gives CDR1 MNHNY, CDR2 SVGAGI (reference sequence). J lost 0 bases, V lost 4 bases, and 7 bases had no gene match. The CDR3 has 16 residues. The CDR3 DNA is TGTGCCAGCAGTTGGCCGAGCGGGGGCTACCAAGAGACCCAGTACTTC. It encodes CASSWPSGGYQETQYF.

The chain employs TRBV2 and TRBJ1-6, with 9 bases aligning to TRBD1. The V segment lost 8 bases and the J segment 6 bases; nucleotides outside the gene matches: 2. The CDR3 extends over 13 amino acids. Germline V CDR1 and CDR2: SNHLY, FYNNEI. The CDR3 region is CASQGQGNSPLHF. The CDR3 nucleotides are TGTGCCAGCCAGGGACAGGGTAATTCACCCCTCCACTTT.

The chain couples TRBV24-1 to TRBJ2-5; 7 nucleotides agree with TRBD1. Germline V gene sequence: CDR1 KGHDR, CDR2 SFDVKD. The CDR3 length is 15 residues. V lost 3 bases to trimming and J lost 5 bases; unmatched junction nucleotides: 8. CDR3 in amino acids: CATSDEHRGSETQYF. Here the CDR3 DNA reads TGTGCCACCAGTGATGAGCACAGGGGCTCGGAGACCCAGTACTTC.

The chain employs TRBV28 and TRBJ1-2; tentative D call: TRBD1 (5 bases). The CDR3 sequence is 15 residues long. Trimming stripped 4 bases from V and 5 bases from J, with 17 bases between. Germline CDR1 reads MDHEN; CDR2 reads SYDVKM. CDR3 DNA: TGTGCCAGCAGTTCGAGCGCAGGGTATACTTATGGCTACACCTTC. Amino acids: CASSSSAGYTYGYTF.

This clone was found a few times. J is TRBJ1-1 and V is TRBV10-3, with TRBD1 identical over 7 bases. This CDR3 comprises 14 residues. The ends lost 10 bases at V and 4 bases at J; junction bases unmatched: 12. Per germline, CDR1 ENHRY and CDR2 SYGVKD. CDR3 region: CATLPGGEGTEAFF. CDR3 sequence (DNA): TGTGCCACCCTGCCAGGGGGTGAGGGCACTGAAGCTTTCTTT.

The chain couples TRBV15 to TRBJ1-5; possible D gene TRBD1, 5 bases. Germline CDR1 is LNHNV and CDR2 is YYDKDF (reference sequence). Trimming left V 8 bases short and J 4 bases short, with 9 bases between. The CDR3 is made up of 12 amino acids. Here the CDR3 reads CATSRENQPQHF. The DNA for the CDR3 is TGTGCCACCTCCAGGGAGAATCAGCCCCAGCATTTT.

The J gene is TRBJ2-3, the V gene TRBV5-1; D may be TRBD2 (6 bases). V lost 5 bases and J lost 0, with 7 bases in between. This CDR3 has 13 residues. Germline V CDR1 and CDR2: SGHRS, YFSETQ. The CDR3 region has the DNA TGCGCCAGCAGTGGGACTAGCACAGATACGCAGTATTTT. Translating it yields CASSGTSTDTQYF.

The chain couples TRBV6-1 to TRBJ1-1; the match to TRBD1 covers 9 bases. Losses at the gene ends were 4 bases for V and 1 base for J; bases not matched to a gene: 7. Germline V gene sequence: CDR1 MNHNS, CDR2 SASEGT. The CDR3 loop spans 16 amino acids. The CDR3 spells CASSGGQGLWNTEAFF. The CDR3 DNA reads TGTGCCAGCAGTGGGGGACAGGGCCTGTGGAACACTGAAGCTTTCTTT.

The table lists this clone with a count of one. J is TRBJ2-7 and V is TRBV5-6; maybe TRBD1 (6 bases). Germline CDR1 SGHDT, CDR2 YYEEEE. V gave up 3 bases and J gave up 2 bases, with 21 bases separating them. This CDR3 contains 17 residues. The CDR3 loop reads CASSSRTQGFYAYEQYV. The DNA for the CDR3 is TGTGCCAGCAGCTCTAGAACCCAGGGGTTTTATGCCTACGAGCAGTACGTC.